These 16 T cell receptor beta chains were sequenced from one sample in a study of T cell responses to AZD1222 COVID-19 vaccine. The assay was immunoSEQ multiplex PCR, and TCRdb's table has in-frame clones only and misses some. This sample has around 100,000 clones; around 81% occur once, and the top ten carry under 10%. Sequenced here: peripheral blood, sampled on day 0 of AZD1222 vaccination. The receptors were sampled from an adult in good health.

This clone appeared once. This chain connects TRBV7-2 to TRBJ2-7, with TRBD2 matching 7 bases. Losses at the gene ends were 5 bases for V and 2 bases for J; bases not matched to a gene: 9. The CDR3 consists of 15 residues. Germline-derived CDR1 and CDR2 are SGHTA and FQGNSA. Here the CDR3 reads CASSQTLTSTYEQYF. CDR3 sequence (DNA): TGTGCCAGCAGCCAGACTCTGACTAGCACCTACGAGCAGTACTTC.

In its sample, this clone was seen once. J is TRBJ2-1 and V is TRBV5-1; the match to TRBD2 covers 10 bases. Germline trimming cut 4 bases from V and 5 bases from J; bases unmatched to any gene: 6. CDR3 length: 15 residues. Germline lookup yields CDR1 SGHRS and CDR2 YFSETQ. This CDR3 reads CASSRTSGRDNEQFF. The DNA for the CDR3 is TGCGCCAGCAGCAGGACTAGCGGAAGGGACAATGAGCAGTTCTTC.

J is TRBJ2-7 and V is TRBV28; 9 bases match TRBD1. The V and J ends lost 7 bases and 4 bases, in that order; junction bases with no gene match: 11. The CDR3 spans 15 residues. Germline V gene lookup returns CDR1 MDHEN and CDR2 SYDVKM. The CDR3 sequence: CASTLGGTGRYEQYF. For the CDR3, the DNA is TGTGCCAGCACCCTAGGTGGGACAGGGAGGTACGAGCAGTACTTC.

The chain couples TRBV28 to TRBJ1-1; a possible D gene is TRBD1 (6 bases). The CDR3 has 15 residues. CDR1 is MDHEN and CDR2 is SYDVKM in the germline V gene. V lost 7 bases and J lost 1, with 16 bases in between. CDR3 sequence reads: CASTSRGHRNTEAFF. The CDR3 bases are TGTGCCAGCACCTCCCGGGGACACCGGAACACTGAAGCTTTCTTT.

The table lists this clone with a few counts. In nucleotides, the CDR3 is TGTGCCAGCCAACGACAGGGGGCTGGGGAGCAGTACTTC. Its translation is CASQRQGAGEQYF. The chain uses TRBV10-3 and TRBJ2-7, with TRBD1 identical over 10 bases. The V gene's germline CDR1 is ENHRY and CDR2 SYGVKD. The CDR3 sequence is 13 residues long. After removal of 10 bases from V and 7 bases from J, the junction contained 10 bases not matched to a gene.

The V gene is TRBV7-6, the J gene TRBJ1-1; D gene ambiguous. V shed 3 bases and J shed 1 base, with 6 bases lying between them. CDR1 is SGHVS and CDR2 is FNYEAQ in the germline V gene. This CDR3 is 13 amino acids long. CDR3 sequence: CASSFGTNTEAFF. The CDR3 DNA follows: TGTGCCAGCAGCTTCGGCACGAACACTGAAGCTTTCTTT.

This clone was detected only once. The CDR3 DNA follows: TGTGCCAGCAGCTTAAGCGGACGGGGGGTCTTTGAAGCTTTCTTT. Translation: CASSLSGRGVFEAFF. The J gene is TRBJ1-1, the V gene TRBV11-2, with D perhaps matching TRBD1 (5 bases). The germline V gene encodes CDR1 SGHAT and CDR2 FQNNGV. Trimming pared 2 bases from V and 7 bases from J, leaving 17 bases between. CDR3 length equals 15 residues.

The CDR3 sequence: CASSETRADTQYF. The CDR3 DNA is TGTGCCAGCAGTGAAACCAGGGCCGATACGCAGTATTTT. The chain has TRBV6-1 and TRBJ2-3; D possibly corresponds to TRBD1 (5 bases). The germline V and J ends were trimmed by 2 bases and 6 bases, with 9 bases remaining between them. The germline V gene encodes CDR1 MNHNS and CDR2 SASEGT. This CDR3 contains 13 residues.

The rearrangement links TRBV28 to TRBJ1-6, with 8 bases aligning to TRBD1. The CDR3 spans 19 residues. CDR1 and CDR2 (germline): MDHEN, SYDVKM. Trimming at V came to 7 bases and at J to 1 base, leaving 15 bases not matched to a gene. Here the CDR3 reads CASTSAGTGFMSYNSPLHF. The CDR3 coding sequence is TGTGCCAGCACCTCTGCCGGGACAGGATTCATGTCCTATAATTCACCCCTCCACTTT.

The chain recombines TRBV7-2 with TRBJ2-5; D is perhaps TRBD1 or TRBD2 (5 bases each). Germline values: CDR1 SGHTA, CDR2 FQGNSA. V gave up 2 bases and J gave up 7 bases, with 17 bases separating them. The CDR3 is made up of 15 amino acids. The CDR3 region has the DNA TGTGCCAGCAGCTTATTCGAAGGGACCCGGGGGACCCAGTACTTC. Amino acids: CASSLFEGTRGTQYF.

In this sample, this clone turned up a few times. V usage is TRBV27 and J usage is TRBJ2-7; 8 bases map to TRBD2. The length of the CDR3 is 15 residues. The germline V gene has CDR1 MNHEY and CDR2 SMNVEV (reference sequence). The J segment lost 2 bases and the V segment lost 5 bases, leaving 8 bases of the junction unmatched. The CDR3 DNA reads TGTGCCAGCAGTGGGACTAGTAATGTGGCCTACGAGCAGTACTTC. Its translation is CASSGTSNVAYEQYF.

A single count supports this clone. V usage is TRBV19 and J usage is TRBJ2-2; 8 positions match TRBD1. Unmatched junction bases numbered 5, after V lost 5 bases and J lost 0 bases. This CDR3 has 16 amino acids. Per the germline V gene, CDR1 is LNHDA and CDR2 is SQIVND (reference sequence). The DNA of the CDR3 is TGTGCCAGTAGTGATCGGACAGGGTCGAACACCGGGGAGCTGTTTTTT. Its protein is CASSDRTGSNTGELFF.

J is TRBJ2-2 and V is TRBV28; D ambiguous. The length of the CDR3 is 12 residues. V was cut by 4 bases and J by 6 bases, with 6 bases left in between. Germline CDR1 and CDR2: MDHEN and SYDVKM. The CDR3 region has the DNA TGTGCCAGCAGTTCGGTTGCCGGGGAGCTGTTTTTT. Its translation is CASSSVAGELFF.

The chain is built from TRBV5-1 and TRBJ1-1; no clear D. CDR1 SGHRS and CDR2 YFSETQ come from the germline V gene. Trimming took off 6 bases at V and 1 base at J, with 10 bases between the two ends. The CDR3 totals 13 residues. CDR3 sequence: CASKVMGNTEAFF. CDR3 nucleotide sequence: TGCGCCAGCAAAGTCATGGGGAACACTGAAGCTTTCTTT.

The V and J genes are TRBV29-1 and TRBJ2-2, with D unclear. The CDR3 loop spans 15 amino acids. Per the germline V gene, CDR1 is SQVTM and CDR2 is ANQGSEA. Trimming took off 1 base at V and 5 bases at J, with 14 bases between the two ends. In DNA, the CDR3 is TGCAGCGTTGAAGTTATCCTGGGTCGGACCGGGGAGCTGTTTTTT. This gives the protein CSVEVILGRTGELFF.

V gene TRBV15 combines with J gene TRBJ1-2; unclear D gene. This CDR3 has 14 amino acids. Trimming cost V 0 bases and J 5 bases, with 10 bases left between them. Germline CDR1 and CDR2: LNHNV and YYDKDF (reference sequence). CDR3 region: CATSRDRTGYGYTF. CDR3 nucleotides: TGTGCCACCAGCAGAGATCGAACGGGGTATGGCTACACCTTC. Looking up the rest from reference TRBV15 and TRBJ1-2 gives the full variable domain: DAMVIQNPRYQVTQFGKPVTLSCSQTLNHNVMYWYQQKSSQAPKLLFHYYDKDFNNEADTPDNFQSRRPNTSFCFLDIRSPGLGDTAMYLCATSRDRTGYGYTFGSGTRLTVV.